This TCR beta chain was identified in a study of shared clonotypes between healthy human individuals. Adults of Caucasian background living in Nashville, Tennessee made up all donors. There are 13 residues in the CDR3. Germline V gene data show CDR1 as SGHRS and CDR2 as YFSETQ. With 2 bases removed from V and 6 bases from J, the gap between germline ends came to 9 bases. Sequenced by immunoSEQ multiplex PCR; TCRdb stores in-frame clones only, minus some. Counted here are fewer than 1.8 million clones, just under 99% occurring once; the ten biggest clones make up 0.3% to 0.45%. The chain recombines TRBV5-1 with TRBJ2-1; TRBD2 might be the D (6 bases). The source is a young man in good health. The sample taken for sequencing was naive CD4+ T cells sorted from blood. Described subset: CD45RA+ positively selected. This CDR3 reads CASSLTSRNEQFF. In nucleotides, the CDR3 is TGCGCCAGCAGCTTAACTAGCCGCAATGAGCAGTTCTTC.